This T cell receptor (beta chain) was identified in a study of T cell changes during pregnancy in multiple sclerosis. CDR1 is SGHTA and CDR2 is FQGTGA in the germline V gene. This CDR3 is built from 14 residues. The V gene lost 5 bases and the J gene lost 5 bases, with 15 bases spanning the gap. The assay was immunoSEQ multiplex PCR, and TCRdb's table has in-frame clones only and misses some. The sample has tens of thousands of clones, about 93% seen once. The rearrangement links TRBV7-3 to TRBJ1-1; perhaps TRBD1 as D (5 bases). This receptor was identified in a female donor with multiple sclerosis, enrolled in a pregnancy study. Here the sequenced sample was CD4+ T cells from peripheral blood mononuclear cells, taken in the third trimester of pregnancy. The CDR3 region is CASSPTGAGTEAFF. CDR3 DNA sequence: TGTGCCAGCAGCCCGACCGGGGCGGGGACTGAAGCTTTCTTT.